One and the same sample provided the 30 T cell receptor beta chains below, sequenced in a study of a mutant IDH1 vaccine in newly diagnosed glioma. The time point: week 35, safety follow-up. A single vaccine dose contained 300 ug of mutant IDH1 20-mer peptide, and topical imiquimod was used with it. Antigens for these TCRs are unknown. Method: immunoSEQ multiplex PCR; TCRdb's copy keeps in-frame clones and lacks some. Here the sample spans 31,000 or so clones, roughly 80% being singletons. This sample comprised PBMCs, obtained from a glioma patient whose treatment included an IDH1 peptide vaccine. Source of these receptors: a woman aged 40 to 55 with glioma.

This clone was seen only a few times. The chain combines TRBV5-4 with TRBJ1-3; TRBD1 matches 7 bases. The CDR3 has 14 amino acids. The J segment lost 3 bases and the V segment lost 4 bases, leaving 4 bases of the junction unmatched. The V gene's germline CDR1 is SGHNT and CDR2 YYREEE (reference sequence). This CDR3 reads CASSPRTGGNTIYF. DNA for the CDR3: TGTGCCAGCAGCCCCCGGACAGGTGGAAACACCATATATTTT. The full variable domain, its missing parts supplied by reference TRBV5-4 and TRBJ1-3, is ETGVTQSPTHLIKTRGQQVTLRCSSQSGHNTVSWYQQALGQGPQFIFQYYREEENGRGNFPPRFSGLQFPNYSSELNVNALELDDSALYLCASSPRTGGNTIYFGEGSWLTVV.

A single count supports this clone. The chain carries TRBV4-3 and TRBJ2-7; TRBD1 matches 9 bases. Trimming cost V 1 base and J 2 bases; bases outside gene matches: 3. The CDR3 totals 15 residues. In germline, CDR1 is LGHNA, CDR2 YSLEER. In DNA form, the CDR3 reads TGCGCCAGCAGCCAAGCGACAGGGGGAACCTACGAGCAGTACTTC. Translation gives CASSQATGGTYEQYF.

J is TRBJ2-7 and V is TRBV6-1; 9 bases match TRBD2. Per the germline V gene, CDR1 is MNHNS and CDR2 is SASEGT. V shed 5 bases, J shed 0 bases, and the junction held 5 bases outside the gene matches. The CDR3 runs 15 residues. CDR3 sequence reads: CASSHELAGSYEQYF. The CDR3 DNA reads as TGTGCCAGCAGTCACGAACTAGCGGGCTCCTACGAGCAGTACTTC.

The chain is built from TRBV6-5 and TRBJ2-1; 12 nucleotides align to TRBD2. The CDR3 has 16 residues. The J segment lost 5 bases and the V segment lost 4 bases, leaving 6 bases of the junction unmatched. The germline V gene has CDR1 MNHEY and CDR2 SVGAGI. The CDR3 loop is CASSFPLAGGHNEQFF. Here the CDR3 DNA reads TGTGCCAGCAGTTTCCCACTAGCGGGGGGACACAATGAGCAGTTCTTC.

In its sample, this clone was seen once. The chain recombines TRBV7-2 with TRBJ2-7, with D unresolved. CDR1 is SGHTA and CDR2 is FQGNSA in the germline V gene. This CDR3 region has 14 residues. The V and J ends lost 2 bases and 0 bases respectively, with 8 bases between them. In DNA form, the CDR3 reads TGTGCCAGCAGCTTAATGTCCCGCTCCTACGAGCAGTACTTC. It specifies CASSLMSRSYEQYF.

The V call is TRBV7-8, the J call TRBJ2-1; no definite D call. Germline V gene sequence: CDR1 SGHVS, CDR2 FQNEAQ. V lost 1 base, J lost 5 bases, and 9 bases lay in between. The CDR3 spans 14 residues. The CDR3: CASSLGTKNNEQFF. The CDR3 DNA reads as TGTGCCAGCAGCTTAGGGACGAAAAACAATGAGCAGTTCTTC. The full variable domain, its missing parts supplied by reference TRBV7-8 and TRBJ2-1, is GAGVSQSPRYKVAKRGQDVALRCDPISGHVSLFWYQQALGQGPEFLTYFQNEAQLDKSGLPSDRFFAERPEGSVSTLKIQRTQQEDSAVYLCASSLGTKNNEQFFGPGTRLTVL.

The rearrangement uses TRBV29-1 and TRBJ1-3; 8 positions match TRBD1. Looked up from germline, CDR1 is SQVTM and CDR2 is ANQGSEA. The CDR3 runs 14 residues. J gave up 4 bases and V 6 bases, and 8 bases lay outside the gene matches. The CDR3 DNA reads TGCAGCGTCGGTACAGGGGGAGTGGGAAACACCATATATTTT. Amino acids: CSVGTGGVGNTIYF.

V usage is TRBV25-1 and J usage is TRBJ2-3; D is unresolved. The CDR3 runs to 16 residues. In germline, CDR1 is MGHDK, CDR2 SYGVNS. Deletions cut 1 base from V and 0 bases from J, with 11 bases between. The CDR3 region is CASSEWIQTSTDTQYF. The CDR3 DNA sequence: TGTGCCAGCAGTGAATGGATCCAAACTAGCACAGATACGCAGTATTTT.

The chain recombines TRBV25-1 with TRBJ2-1; perhaps D is TRBD1 or TRBD2 (7 bases each). This CDR3 is 13 amino acids long. CDR1 is MGHDK, CDR2 SYGVNS, per germline. Between the trimmed V and J ends, which lost 3 bases and 8 bases, there was a span of 11 bases. The CDR3 nucleotides are TGTGCCAGCAGTGAGGCAGGGGGGGATGAGCAGTTCTTC. Protein sequence: CASSEAGGDEQFF.

V usage is TRBV4-1 and J usage is TRBJ2-1; 9 nucleotides line up with TRBD2. The germline V gene encodes CDR1 MGHRA and CDR2 YSYEKL. V was clipped by 3 bases and J by 8 bases; unmatched bases: 5. CDR3 length: 14 residues. CDR3 residues: CASSHAGTSYEQFF. In DNA, the CDR3 is TGCGCCAGCAGCCATGCCGGGACTAGCTATGAGCAGTTCTTC.

This clone was seen only once. The chain has TRBV29-1 and TRBJ2-7; D is unclear. CDR3 size: 14 residues. The V and J ends lost 8 bases and 5 bases respectively, with 22 bases between them. Germline CDR1 and CDR2: SQVTM and ANQGSEA. CDR3 bases: TGCAGCATCTCCATCAGCCTAAATCGGGACGAGCAGTACTTC. Translation: CSISISLNRDEQYF.

The chain has TRBV7-2 and TRBJ2-7; D perhaps matches TRBD2 (6 bases). V lost 5 bases, J lost 5 bases, and 16 bases lay in between. The CDR3 has 14 amino acids. CDR1 and CDR2 from the germline V gene are SGHTA and FQGNSA. The CDR3 region is CASSPVPGVDEQYF. The CDR3 region has the DNA TGTGCCAGCAGCCCCGTCCCGGGGGTCGACGAGCAGTACTTC.

The V and J genes are TRBV7-9 and TRBJ2-7, with D maybe TRBD1 (5 bases). From germline, CDR1 is SEHNR and CDR2 FQNEAQ (reference sequence). The CDR3 extends over 14 amino acids. Deletions cut 4 bases from V and 2 bases from J, with 12 bases between. The CDR3 DNA follows: TGTGCCAGCAGCTCCACAGGAGTCGCCTACGAGCAGTACTTC. Protein sequence: CASSSTGVAYEQYF.

The chain is built from TRBV7-6 and TRBJ1-1; D gene uncertain. Per the germline V gene, CDR1 is SGHVS and CDR2 is FNYEAQ. The length of the CDR3 is 13 residues. V lost 0 bases and J lost 0, with 2 bases in between. The CDR3, as DNA: TGTGCCAGCAGCTTAGCCCTGAACACTGAAGCTTTCTTT. This sequence encodes CASSLALNTEAFF.

This clone occurred a few times. V is TRBV27 and J is TRBJ1-1; 9 bases align to TRBD1. Germline V gives CDR1 MNHEY, CDR2 SMNVEV (reference sequence). The CDR3 loop spans 14 amino acids. J was trimmed by 0 bases and V by 6 bases; bases with no gene match: 2. CDR3 bases: TGTGCCAGCAGAAGACAGGGGGTGAACACTGAAGCTTTCTTT. This encodes CASRRQGVNTEAFF.

V is TRBV21-1 and J is TRBJ1-1. TRBV21-1 is listed as a pseudogene. The CDR3 runs to 13 residues. CDR3 residues: CAPEKYRDTEAFF. The CDR3 DNA is TGTGCCCCTGAGAAGTACCGGGACACTGAAGCTTTCTTT.

V and J are TRBV18 and TRBJ1-1; tentatively, D is TRBD1 (5 bases). The CDR3 runs 15 residues. CDR1 KGHSH and CDR2 LQKENI come from the germline V gene. With 3 bases removed from V and 0 bases from J, the gap between germline ends came to 11 bases. The CDR3 coding sequence is TGTGCCAGCTCACCGCAGGGTTCCATGAACACTGAAGCTTTCTTT. It translates to CASSPQGSMNTEAFF.

The chain employs TRBV30 and TRBJ2-1, with D perhaps matching TRBD2 (7 bases). This CDR3 is 14 amino acids long. V was pared by 3 bases and J by 4 bases, with 13 bases between. CDR1 is GTSNPN, CDR2 SVGIG, per germline (reference sequence). The CDR3 sequence: CAWRKGGVYNEQFF. CDR3 DNA sequence: TGTGCCTGGAGAAAGGGGGGGGTTTACAATGAGCAGTTCTTC.

This sequence joins TRBV27 and TRBJ2-1, with 9 bases matching TRBD1. The length of the CDR3 is 15 residues. CDR1 is MNHEY, CDR2 SMNVEV, per germline (reference sequence). J was trimmed by 6 bases and V by 6 bases; bases with no gene match: 9. Written as DNA, the CDR3 is TGTGCCAGCAGCCCGCTACAGGGGGCGTTCAATGAGCAGTTCTTC. This translates into CASSPLQGAFNEQFF.

This chain links TRBV9 with TRBJ1-2; D is uncertain. CDR1 and CDR2 from the germline V gene are SGDLS and YYNGEE. V was trimmed by 1 base and J by 1 base, leaving 11 bases between them. The CDR3 extends over 15 amino acids. The CDR3 sequence is CASSVTGTNNYGYTF. The CDR3 DNA reads as TGTGCCAGCAGCGTAACGGGAACCAATAACTATGGCTACACCTTC.

The chain combines TRBV5-8 with TRBJ2-1; D not resolved. CDR1 and CDR2 (germline): SGHTS, YDEGEE. The CDR3 has 14 residues. V dropped 2 bases and J dropped 4 bases, with 10 bases sitting between them. CDR3 coding DNA: TGTGCCAGCAGCTTCTCTGGGTCTTACAATGAGCAGTTCTTC. This codes for CASSFSGSYNEQFF.

This chain's CDR3 is CATSRDLTGTGNTEAFF. CDR3 nucleotides: TGTGCCACCAGCAGAGATCTCACCGGGACAGGTAACACTGAAGCTTTCTTT. The genes are TRBV15 and TRBJ1-1; TRBD1 aligns across 8 bases. The V and J ends lost 0 bases and 2 bases, in that order; junction bases with no gene match: 8. CDR3 size: 17 residues. Germline V gene data show CDR1 as LNHNV and CDR2 as YYDKDF (reference sequence).

The rearrangement uses TRBV5-8 and TRBJ1-4; 9 nucleotides agree with TRBD1. The CDR3 sequence is 15 residues long. Germline V gives CDR1 SGHTS, CDR2 YDEGEE. Trimming at V came to 2 bases and at J to 7 bases, leaving 6 bases not matched to a gene. This CDR3 reads CASSFRGTGIEKLFF. The CDR3 nucleotides read TGTGCCAGCAGCTTCCGCGGGACAGGGATTGAAAAACTGTTTTTT.

The rearrangement links TRBV7-8 to TRBJ1-1; no definite D call. Germline CDR1 is SGHVS and CDR2 is FQNEAQ. Trimming stripped 2 bases from V and 5 bases from J, with 15 bases between. The CDR3 spans 15 residues. The CDR3 loop reads CASSLSTEMGTEAFF. The CDR3 DNA follows: TGTGCCAGCAGCTTATCAACGGAGATGGGGACTGAAGCTTTCTTT.

The chain uses TRBV9 and TRBJ1-6; D is undetermined. Germline V lookup: CDR1 SGDLS, CDR2 YYNGEE. V lost 7 bases to trimming and J lost 0 bases, with 11 bases between them. The CDR3 runs 15 residues. CDR3 DNA sequence: TGTGCCAGCGGCGGGGAGAGCTCCTATAATTCACCCCTCCACTTT. Its translation: CASGGESSYNSPLHF.

The genes are TRBV30 and TRBJ2-7, with D perhaps matching TRBD2 (5 bases). The CDR3 is made up of 14 amino acids. Looked up from germline, CDR1 is GTSNPN and CDR2 is SVGIG (reference sequence). V lost 4 bases to trimming and J lost 2 bases, with 15 bases between them. The CDR3 sequence is CAWTGEGGTYEQYF. CDR3 DNA: TGTGCCTGGACAGGAGAGGGCGGAACCTACGAGCAGTACTTC.

This chain links TRBV5-1 with TRBJ1-3, with D possibly TRBD1 on 5 matching bases. The CDR3 length is 16 residues. Germline V gene lookup returns CDR1 SGHRS and CDR2 YFSETQ. V was trimmed by 4 bases and J by 4 bases, leaving 18 bases between them. The CDR3, as DNA: TGCGCCAGCAGCCCTTCAGGGATTCTCTCCGGAAACACCATATATTTT. Protein product: CASSPSGILSGNTIYF. Supplemented by reference TRBV5-1 and TRBJ1-3, the full variable domain reads KAGVTQTPRYLIKTRGQQVTLSCSPISGHRSVSWYQQTPGQGLQFLFEYFSETQRNKGNFPGRFSGRQFSNSRSEMNVSTLELGDSALYLCASSPSGILSGNTIYFGEGSWLTVV.

The chain recombines TRBV7-9 with TRBJ2-1; 7 positions agree with TRBD1. Trimming took 4 bases from V and 7 from J; bases not matched to a gene: 13. Germline CDR1 and CDR2: SEHNR and FQNEAQ (reference sequence). The CDR3 is made up of 16 amino acids. The CDR3: CASSSVRQGLWNEQFF. In nucleotides, the CDR3 is TGTGCCAGCAGCTCGGTAAGACAGGGATTGTGGAATGAGCAGTTCTTC.

V and J are TRBV9 and TRBJ1-1, with 9 bases lining up with TRBD1. Germline CDR1 is SGDLS and CDR2 is YYNGEE. The V and J ends lost 4 bases and 5 bases, in that order; junction bases with no gene match: 9. The length of the CDR3 is 15 residues. The CDR3 DNA follows: TGTGCCAGCAGCACCCAGACAGGGGGAAGTACTGAAGCTTTCTTT. It yields the protein CASSTQTGGSTEAFF.

In its sample, this clone was seen a few times. V gene TRBV5-5 combines with J gene TRBJ1-1; D is possibly TRBD1 (6 bases). Germline CDR1 SGHKS, CDR2 YYEKEE (reference sequence). The CDR3 has 14 residues. V dropped 4 bases and J dropped 3 bases, with 13 bases sitting between them. CDR3 sequence: CASSPGHGYTEAFF. The CDR3 nucleotides are TGTGCCAGCAGCCCGGGACATGGTTACACTGAAGCTTTCTTT.